The present entry profiles one T cell receptor (beta chain) with its context. Its antigen remains unknown. The record originates from a study of cytomegalovirus exposure and HLA in healthy donors. The overall study: The use of the same platform for the approximately 130 validation repertoires and the approximately 690 first-cohort repertoires was reported by a later analysis.

This CDR3 region has 15 residues. After removal of 3 bases from V and 8 bases from J, the junction contained 7 bases not matched to a gene. CDR1 is MNHEY and CDR2 is SMNVEV in the germline V gene (reference sequence). Clones were sequenced by immunoSEQ multiplex PCR, and TCRdb holds only the in-frame ones, with some missing. The sample has more than 250,000 clones, about nine tenths seen once. General study findings and limits: According to the study, 160 or so TCR beta chains were cytomegalovirus-associated.

This clonotype originated in a woman in her 30s in good health and CMV-seronegative. The chain employs TRBV27 and TRBJ2-2; 9 positions match TRBD1. Input material: PBMCs. The CDR3 loop reads CASSFGTGLLGELFF. CDR3 sequence (DNA): TGTGCCAGCAGTTTTGGGACAGGGTTACTGGGGGAGCTGTTTTTT.